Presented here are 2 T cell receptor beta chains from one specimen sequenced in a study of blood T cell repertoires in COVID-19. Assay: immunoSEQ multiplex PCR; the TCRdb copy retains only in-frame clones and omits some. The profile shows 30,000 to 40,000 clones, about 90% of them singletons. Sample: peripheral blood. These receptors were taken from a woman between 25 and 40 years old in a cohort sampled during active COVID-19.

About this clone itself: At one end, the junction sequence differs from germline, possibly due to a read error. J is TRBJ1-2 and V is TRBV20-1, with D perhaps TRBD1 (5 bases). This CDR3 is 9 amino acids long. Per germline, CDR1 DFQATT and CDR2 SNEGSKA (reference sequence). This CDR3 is CSPGGASYF. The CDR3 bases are TGCAGTCCGGGGGGAGCTTCCTACTTC.

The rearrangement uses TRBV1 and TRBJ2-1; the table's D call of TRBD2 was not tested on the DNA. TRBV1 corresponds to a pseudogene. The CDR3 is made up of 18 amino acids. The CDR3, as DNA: TGCACCAGCAGCCAAGATGTGGGGACTAGCGGGGACCTACATGAGCAGTTCTTC. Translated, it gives CTSSQDVGTSGDLHEQFF.